The clone carrying this T cell receptor beta chain showed up many times. Its antigen is currently unknown. This sample is part of a study of tumor-infiltrating lymphocytes in primary liver carcinoma. The study's findings and limits: Compared with blood, tumor repertoires held significantly more in their top 250 clones.

Reverse transcription of around 0.45 ug total RNA with a constant-region primer produced TCR beta cDNA. Amplification in three nested multiplex PCR rounds with slightly modified ARM-PCR gave rise to TCR beta libraries. TCRdb re-called the multiplex PCR reads through MiXCR, storing one row per CDR3 protein. The table lists approximately 330,000 distinct CDR3 sequences, almost 65% of them singletons. RNA was extracted from whole blood without cell sorting, alongside germline DNA. Approximately 4.3 milliliters of peripheral blood were drawn preoperatively. What was sequenced was peripheral blood. This receptor was taken from a man in his forties or fifties with primary liver carcinoma and hepatitis B virus infection.

The CDR3 sequence is CASRRGLLYEQYF. CDR3 coding DNA: TGTGCCAGCAGACGAGGACTGCTCTACGAGCAGTACTTC. The V call is TRBV11-1, the J call TRBJ2-7; possible D gene TRBD2, 5 bases. Trimming took 6 bases from V and 3 from J, leaving 12 bases between them. Germline V gives CDR1 SGHAT, CDR2 FQDESV (reference sequence). The CDR3 totals 13 residues.